This T cell receptor beta chain came from a study of T cell repertoires in cytomegalovirus infection. Overall study: From public TCR beta signatures came an indication of both CMV infection and matching HLA type.

The CDR3 runs 13 residues. Trimming pared 1 base from V and 7 bases from J, leaving 9 bases between. In germline, CDR1 is SGHTA, CDR2 FQGNSA. In regard to this clonotype: Its antigen is unknown.

A single record per CDR3 protein comes from TCRdb applying MiXCR to the reads. This repertoire shows about 360,000 distinct CDR3 sequences, 15% to 20% found once; its top ten account for 7.5% to 9.5%. Study findings and constraints: Summed public TCR beta family frequency identified CMV carriers bearing the relevant HLA. CMV-specific HLA-C-restricted TCR beta clonotypes dominated the ex vivo response.

Input material: PBMCs. The chain is built from TRBV7-2 and TRBJ2-3, with a possible D match to TRBD1 (6 bases). The sequence was collected from a human donor in good health (CMV status not recorded). Some clones in this sample may be carry-over from other donors' samples. The CDR3 DNA follows: TGTGCCAGCAGCTTAGGGGGGCTCCATACGCAGTATTTT. Amino acids: CASSLGGLHTQYF.